This is a list of T cell receptor beta chains from one sample in a study of blood T cells in healthy people across ages. TCRdb redid the calling of the 5' RACE reads with MiXCR, one entry per CDR3 protein. The sample lists about 1.1 million distinct CDR3 sequences; roughly two fifths were seen once. Sequenced sample: blood. These receptors originate from a man younger than 35 in good health. Both conserved end residues are part of each CDR3. The D gene is left open where the match is weak. Expanded clones are given a class, and other clones once, few, many or no size at all.

J gene,D gene,clone size,V gene,CDR3 protein,CDR3 DNA
TRBJ2-2,-,once,TRBV4-3,CASSQRQAIPTGELFF,TGCGCCAGCAGCCAAAGACAGGCCATCCCCACCGGGGAGCTGTTTTTT
TRBJ2-3,-,-,TRBV7-2,CTGQLAFSTDTQYF,TGTACCGGCCAACTAGCTTTTAGCACAGATACGCAGTATTTT
TRBJ1-5,TRBD1,-,TRBV2,CASSARGQGINQPQHF,TGTGCCAGCAGTGCACGAGGACAGGGGATCAATCAGCCCCAGCATTTT
TRBJ1-5,-,-,TRBV2,CASSEPGSNQPQHF,TGTGCCAGCAGTGAACCGGGAAGCAATCAGCCCCAGCATTTT
TRBJ2-2,TRBD2,-,TRBV12-3/TRBV12-4,CASSRSGGSGDYRGELFF,TGTGCCAGCAGCCGCTCCGGGGGGAGCGGAGACTATCGCGGGGAGCTGTTTTTT
TRBJ2-2,TRBD2,few,TRBV20-1,CSASRDYPNTGELFF,TGCAGTGCTAGTCGGGACTACCCGAACACCGGGGAGCTGTTTTTT
TRBJ2-7,-,many,TRBV20-1,CSASGGPAAATTEQYF,TGCAGTGCTAGTGGAGGCCCCGCGGCAGCAACTACCGAGCAGTACTTC
TRBJ1-2,-,-,TRBV4-2,CASSQGAVDYGYTF,TGTGCCAGCAGCCAGGGGGCAGTAGACTATGGCTACACCTTC
TRBJ2-1,-,few,TRBV12-3/TRBV12-4,CASSLLGASYNEQFF,TGTGCCAGCAGTTTATTGGGGGCATCCTACAATGAGCAGTTCTTC
TRBJ1-2,-,few,TRBV20-1,CSARYHYGYTF,TGCAGTGCTAGGTACCACTATGGCTACACCTTC
TRBJ2-3,-,many,TRBV7-2,CASSHSSGSTDTQYF,TGTGCCAGCAGCCACTCCTCCGGGTCCACAGATACGCAGTATTTT
TRBJ1-2,-,few,TRBV5-1,CASSLGVLEYGYTF,TGCGCCAGCAGCTTGGGCGTGTTGGAATATGGCTACACCTTC
TRBJ1-1,-,-,TRBV6-2/TRBV6-3,CASSYSVFQGWSTEAFF,TGTGCCAGCAGTTACTCGGTGTTCCAGGGGTGGTCCACTGAAGCTTTCTTT
TRBJ2-1,-,-,TRBV2,CASRRDTSYSYEQFF,TGTGCCAGCAGAAGGGACACGAGTTACTCCTACGAGCAGTTCTTC
TRBJ1-2,TRBD1,-,TRBV20-1,CSATGPGTGDGYTF,TGCAGTGCTACAGGTCCCGGGACAGGGGATGGCTACACCTTC
TRBJ2-3,-,many,TRBV5-1,CASRPGTSTDTQYF,TGCGCCAGCAGGCCCGGGACTAGCACAGATACGCAGTATTTT
TRBJ1-2,TRBD1,few,TRBV2,CASSLSRDRDGYTF,TGTGCCAGCAGCCTATCCCGGGACAGAGATGGCTACACCTTC
TRBJ2-1,TRBD1,many,TRBV5-5,CASSPRGLYNEQFF,TGTGCCAGCAGCCCCAGGGGGCTTTACAATGAGCAGTTCTTC
TRBJ2-7,-,-,TRBV7-2,CASSARSGTDEQYF,TGTGCCAGCAGTGCCCGATCGGGGACGGATGAGCAGTACTTC
TRBJ2-1,TRBD1,-,TRBV28,CASSYRDRGLRNNEQFF,TGTGCCAGCAGTTACCGGGACAGGGGGCTGAGGAACAATGAGCAGTTCTTC
TRBJ2-7,-,-,TRBV18,CASSPRSFSPSEQYF,TGTGCCAGCTCACCACGGTCCTTTAGTCCCTCCGAGCAGTACTTC
TRBJ2-7,-,-,TRBV20-1,CSARSGTNSYEQYF,TGCAGTGCTAGAAGCGGGACAAATTCCTACGAGCAGTACTTC